This T cell receptor beta chain is from a study of blood T cell repertoires in COVID-19. Participants were aged about 18 to 89 years from 20 to 30 US areas. Categorization into cohorts depended on clinical history that participants reported. Sequencing was performed with immunoSEQ multiplex PCR; in TCRdb, only in-frame clones are kept and a portion is missing. The table has about 180,000 clones, about 80% seen once. The CDR3 covers 13 residues. Looked up from germline, CDR1 is MNHEY and CDR2 is SMNVEV (reference sequence). The junction had 3 bases not matched to a gene; V was cut back by 4 bases and J by 5 bases.

Sequencing was carried out using PBMCs or T cells enriched from blood (not recorded which). The chain links TRBV27 to TRBJ2-3, with 7 positions matching TRBD2. This sequence was found in a man between 60 and 75 years old who had been exposed to COVID-19. CDR3 bases: TGTGCCAGCAGTTGGGGGGGTGGAGATACGCAGTATTTT. It yields the protein CASSWGGGDTQYF.